These 31 T cell receptor beta chains were sequenced from one sample in a study of T cell changes during pregnancy in multiple sclerosis. This table comes from immunoSEQ multiplex PCR, and its TCRdb copy is limited to in-frame clones, with some not included. The sample carries about 66,000 clones, about 91% recorded once. Sequences were derived from CD8+ T cells from peripheral blood mononuclear cells, sampled before pregnancy. The receptors were gathered from a female donor with multiple sclerosis, enrolled in a pregnancy study.

The chain is built from TRBV4-2 and TRBJ2-5; no definite D call. V lost 4 bases and J lost 3, with 9 bases in between. Germline CDR1 and CDR2: LGHNA and YNFKEQ. CDR3 size: 13 residues. Here the CDR3 DNA reads TGTGCCAGCAGCCCCCTGGGCGAAGAGACCCAGTACTTC. Its translation: CASSPLGEETQYF.

The gene calls are TRBV29-1 and TRBJ2-7; possible D gene TRBD2, 7 bases. Trimming left V 2 bases short and J 6 bases short, with 20 bases between. The CDR3 is 15 residues long. Germline values: CDR1 SQVTM, CDR2 ANQGSEA. CDR3 residues: CSVENVAGAEGEQYF. The CDR3, as DNA: TGCAGCGTTGAAAATGTGGCGGGGGCGGAGGGCGAGCAGTACTTC.

The CDR3 sequence: CASSLGGHSPLHF. Here the CDR3 DNA reads TGTGCCAGCAGTTTAGGGGGTCATTCACCCCTCCACTTT. The J gene is TRBJ1-6, the V gene TRBV14; possible D gene TRBD1, 6 bases. The germline V and J ends were trimmed by 6 bases and 8 bases, with 11 bases remaining between them. There are 13 residues in the CDR3. The V gene's germline CDR1 is SGHDN and CDR2 FVKESK.

The chain combines TRBV6-1 with TRBJ1-2; D is unclear. The CDR3 totals 15 residues. V lost 5 bases and J 2 bases, leaving 15 bases between the germline ends. Per germline, CDR1 MNHNS and CDR2 SASEGT. CDR3 in amino acids: CASSSQTEKNYGYTF. The CDR3 region has the DNA TGTGCCAGCAGTTCCCAGACGGAGAAAAACTATGGCTACACCTTC.

The V call is TRBV7-8, the J call TRBJ2-3; D is possibly TRBD2 (6 bases). In germline, CDR1 is SGHVS, CDR2 FQNEAQ. This CDR3 has 14 residues. V shed 4 bases and J shed 2 bases, with 10 bases lying between them. The CDR3 sequence: CASSSGLITDTQYF. For the CDR3, the DNA is TGTGCCAGCAGCTCCGGACTAATCACAGATACGCAGTATTTT.

The chain joins TRBV6-5 to TRBJ2-1, with D perhaps matching TRBD2 (5 bases). This CDR3 comprises 15 residues. Trimming removed 7 bases from V and 10 bases from J, with 23 bases in between. Germline assignment: CDR1 MNHEY and CDR2 SVGAGI. The CDR3 DNA sequence: TGTGCCAGCAACGTACTAGACGGTCGGGCTGAAGAGCAGTTCTTC. Its translation is CASNVLDGRAEEQFF.

The chain links TRBV7-5 to TRBJ1-2; the table's D call, TRBD1, was not checked against the DNA. TRBV7-5 is an annotated pseudogene. The CDR3 runs 20 residues. CDR3 in DNA: TGTGCCAGAAAGCCAAGGGGACAGACGCGAAATAATCAGCTCCCTTCTGGCTACACCTTC. It yields the protein CARKPRGQTRNNQLPSGYTF.

V usage is TRBV5-1 and J usage is TRBJ2-3, with a possible D match to TRBD2 (5 bases). V was cut by 7 bases and J by 1 base, with 16 bases left in between. CDR3 size: 15 residues. In germline, CDR1 is SGHRS, CDR2 YFSETQ. The CDR3 coding sequence is TGCGCCAGCGGGCTGAGGGCGGCGGGCACAGATACGCAGTATTTT. This codes for CASGLRAAGTDTQYF. Together with reference TRBV5-1 and TRBJ2-3, the CDR3 gives the full variable domain: KAGVTQTPRYLIKTRGQQVTLSCSPISGHRSVSWYQQTPGQGLQFLFEYFSETQRNKGNFPGRFSGRQFSNSRSEMNVSTLELGDSALYLCASGLRAAGTDTQYFGPGTRLTVL.

This chain joins TRBV6-6 and TRBJ2-6; D perhaps matches TRBD2 (5 bases). V lost 0 bases, J lost 0 bases, and 6 bases lay in between. The CDR3 has 16 amino acids. Germline CDR1 reads MNHNY; CDR2 reads SVGAGI (reference sequence). The CDR3 is CASSYSRDSGANVLTF. Here the CDR3 DNA reads TGTGCCAGCAGTTACTCGAGGGACTCTGGGGCCAACGTCCTGACTTTC.

CDR3 region: CASSPPPGGPTDTQYF. Here the CDR3 DNA reads TGTGCCAGCTCACCACCCCCGGGGGGCCCCACAGATACGCAGTATTTT. The chain has TRBV18 and TRBJ2-3; a weak D match, TRBD2 (7 bases). The CDR3 has 16 residues. Germline CDR1 is KGHSH and CDR2 is LQKENI. V lost 0 bases and J 2 bases, leaving 12 bases between the germline ends.

The chain recombines TRBV6-5 with TRBJ2-1; D not resolved. The CDR3 is 15 residues long. Germline values: CDR1 MNHEY, CDR2 SVGAGI. V lost 5 bases, J lost 0 bases, and 11 bases lay in between. In DNA form, the CDR3 reads TGTGCCAGCAGTCCCCCCACGGGCTCCTACAATGAGCAGTTCTTC. This encodes CASSPPTGSYNEQFF.

This sequence joins TRBV5-5 and TRBJ2-2; 10 nucleotides line up with TRBD2. CDR3 length: 14 amino acids. The germline gives CDR1 SGHKS, CDR2 YYEKEE (reference sequence). V gave up 4 bases and J gave up 6 bases; unmatched junction bases: 3. For the CDR3, the DNA is TGTGCCAGCAGCGTGGGGACTAGCGCCGGGGAGCTGTTTTTT. It is translated as CASSVGTSAGELFF.

The table lists this clone with a count of one. V is TRBV19 and J is TRBJ1-5, with D possibly matching TRBD1 (5 bases). Trimming pared 7 bases from V and 6 bases from J, leaving 19 bases between. This CDR3 is 15 amino acids long. Germline assignment: CDR1 LNHDA and CDR2 SQIVND (reference sequence). CDR3 in amino acids: CASKSAREFFQPQHF. As DNA, the CDR3 is TGTGCCAGTAAGTCGGCCAGGGAATTCTTTCAGCCCCAGCATTTT.

The V call is TRBV27, the J call TRBJ2-3, with 14 bases lining up with TRBD2. CDR1 is MNHEY, CDR2 SMNVEV, per germline (reference sequence). There are 18 residues in the CDR3. Germline trimming cut 4 bases from V and 1 base from J; bases unmatched to any gene: 7. Here the CDR3 reads CASSSRLAGGPGTDTQYF. CDR3 bases: TGTGCCAGCAGTTCGAGACTAGCGGGGGGGCCTGGCACAGATACGCAGTATTTT.

Notes on this clone: A read error may produce the germline difference seen at one junction end. V is TRBV6-1 and J is TRBJ2-7; D is undetermined. CDR3 length: 13 residues. Looked up from germline, CDR1 is MNHNS and CDR2 is SASEGT. The CDR3, as DNA: TGTGCCAGCAGCGAAGGGTTAGTCTACGAGCAGTACTTC. The encoded protein is CASSEGLVYEQYF.

The chain recombines TRBV5-6 with TRBJ1-2; 7 bases are a match to TRBD1. Per the germline V gene, CDR1 is SGHDT and CDR2 is YYEEEE. Trimming cost V 4 bases and J 4 bases; bases outside gene matches: 4. The CDR3 loop spans 13 amino acids. The CDR3 loop reads CASSPGTAYGYTF. The CDR3 coding sequence is TGTGCCAGCAGCCCCGGGACAGCCTATGGCTACACCTTC.

Only one count was recorded for this clone. The chain combines TRBV25-1 with TRBJ1-5; D is perhaps TRBD1 (5 bases). CDR1 is MGHDK, CDR2 SYGVNS, per germline. Trimming removed 1 base from V and 0 bases from J, with 13 bases in between. The CDR3 is 17 residues long. CDR3 sequence: CASSEFGGEDSNQPQHF. CDR3 nucleotides: TGTGCCAGCAGTGAATTCGGGGGGGAGGATAGCAATCAGCCCCAGCATTTT.

The J gene is TRBJ2-5, the V gene TRBV12-5, with 8 positions matching TRBD2. This CDR3 has 16 amino acids. Germline CDR1 LGHNT, CDR2 FRNRAP. J gave up 3 bases and V 3 bases, and 9 bases lay outside the gene matches. CDR3 region: CASGFFGAGGKETQYF. In nucleotides, the CDR3 is TGTGCTAGTGGTTTTTTCGGCGCGGGAGGAAAAGAGACCCAGTACTTC.

V gene TRBV15 combines with J gene TRBJ2-1; 12 positions match TRBD1. The CDR3 contains 15 residues. Looked up from germline, CDR1 is LNHNV and CDR2 is YYDKDF (reference sequence). Losses at the gene ends were 6 bases for V and 7 bases for J; bases not matched to a gene: 7. CDR3 DNA: TGTGCCACCAGTCACCGGGACAGGGGGCAAAATGAGCAGTTCTTC. Translating it yields CATSHRDRGQNEQFF.

The chain is built from TRBV15 and TRBJ2-7, with TRBD2 as a possible D gene (8 bases). The CDR3 has 14 residues. Trimming took 2 bases from V and 5 from J, leaving 13 bases between them. Germline V gene lookup returns CDR1 LNHNV and CDR2 YYDKDF (reference sequence). CDR3 DNA: TGTGCCACCAGCAGACGGGAGGGGGCGAACGAGCAGTACTTC. This sequence encodes CATSRREGANEQYF.

V usage is TRBV11-2 and J usage is TRBJ2-7; 7 nucleotides align to TRBD1. The CDR3 sequence is 15 residues long. In germline, CDR1 is SGHAT, CDR2 FQNNGV. With 4 bases clipped from V and 5 bases from J, the junction kept 11 bases outside the gene matches. The CDR3 bases are TGTGCCAGCAGCTCTGGACAGGCCGGCCTCCACGAGCAGTACTTC. This codes for CASSSGQAGLHEQYF.

The genes are TRBV20-1 and TRBJ2-5; D ambiguous. Trimming removed 3 bases from V and 5 bases from J, with 4 bases in between. Germline CDR1 DFQATT, CDR2 SNEGSKA (reference sequence). The CDR3 covers 10 residues. CDR3 sequence reads: CSASAETQYF. The CDR3 coding sequence is TGCAGTGCTAGTGCGGAGACCCAGTACTTC.

This clone was picked up a small number of times. CDR3 protein: CASSLGWATETQYF. CDR3 bases: TGCGCCAGCAGCTTGGGGTGGGCCACAGAGACCCAGTACTTC. The genes are TRBV5-1 and TRBJ2-5, with D unresolved. The CDR3 contains 14 residues. Trimming pared 0 bases from V and 4 bases from J, leaving 10 bases between. The germline V gene encodes CDR1 SGHRS and CDR2 YFSETQ.

CDR3: CASSPGGLPGGVQYF. The CDR3 DNA sequence: TGCGCCAGCAGCCCGGGCGGACTGCCGGGGGGGGTCCAGTACTTC. The chain carries TRBV4-1 and TRBJ2-5; 8 bases line up with TRBD2. Germline V gene data show CDR1 as MGHRA and CDR2 as YSYEKL. With 4 bases clipped from V and 10 bases from J, the junction kept 14 bases outside the gene matches. The CDR3 loop spans 15 amino acids.

The chain carries TRBV5-6 and TRBJ2-1; D unclear. Trimming removed 2 bases at V and 7 bases at J, with 7 bases between. This CDR3 spans 12 amino acids. Germline V gene sequence: CDR1 SGHDT, CDR2 YYEEEE. CDR3 DNA: TGTGCCAGCAGCTTAGGCAGGAATGAGCAGTTCTTC. It specifies CASSLGRNEQFF. The variable domain in full, with the rest retrieved from reference TRBV5-6 and TRBJ2-1, is DAGVTQSPTHLIKTRGQQVTLRCSPKSGHDTVSWYQQALGQGPQFIFQYYEEEERQRGNFPDRFSGHQFPNYSSELNVNALLLGDSALYLCASSLGRNEQFFGPGTRLTVL.

J is TRBJ2-7 and V is TRBV9; D perhaps matches TRBD1 (6 bases). This CDR3 has 16 amino acids. Germline CDR1 reads SGDLS; CDR2 reads YYNGEE. V lost 0 bases and J 0 bases, leaving 13 bases between the germline ends. In DNA, the CDR3 is TGTGCCAGCAGCGTAGCCCCGGACAGCGACTCCTACGAGCAGTACTTC. Residues: CASSVAPDSDSYEQYF.

J is TRBJ2-3 and V is TRBV10-3; TRBD2 aligns across 14 bases. V trimming: 10 bases; J trimming: 2 bases; junction bases outside the gene matches: 8. This CDR3 is built from 16 residues. Germline V gives CDR1 ENHRY, CDR2 SYGVKD. CDR3 sequence reads: CASLGLAGAPTDTQYF. The CDR3 DNA is TGTGCCAGCCTGGGACTAGCGGGAGCCCCCACAGATACGCAGTATTTT.

The chain joins TRBV6-5 to TRBJ2-3; 8 bases agree with TRBD1. After removal of 8 bases from V and 2 bases from J, the junction contained 3 bases not matched to a gene. There are 13 residues in the CDR3. Germline V CDR1 and CDR2: MNHEY, SVGAGI. CDR3 DNA sequence: TGTGCCAGCTCAGGGGGCGACACAGATACGCAGTATTTT. Translating gives CASSGGDTDTQYF.

As to this clone: Mismatch with germline at one junction end may stem from a read error. The chain links TRBV19 to TRBJ2-7, with 8 bases that match TRBD1. The length of the CDR3 is 14 residues. Germline CDR1 LNHDA, CDR2 SQIVND (reference sequence). The CDR3 spells CASSIGTGNYEQYF. In nucleotides, the CDR3 is TGTGCCAGCAGTATTGGGACAGGAAATTACGAGCAGTACTTC.

The rearrangement links TRBV5-6 to TRBJ2-7; perhaps TRBD2 as D (7 bases). The length of the CDR3 is 15 residues. V lost 5 bases and J lost 2, with 17 bases in between. CDR1 is SGHDT, CDR2 YYEEEE, per germline. The CDR3 DNA is TGTGCCAGCAGGCCCTGGGGGGGCCGCACCTACGAGCAGTACTTC. This encodes CASRPWGGRTYEQYF.

This chain joins TRBV4-1 and TRBJ1-1; the D gene is possibly TRBD1 (5 bases). The germline V and J ends were trimmed by 5 bases and 4 bases, with 20 bases remaining between them. Germline assignment: CDR1 MGHRA and CDR2 YSYEKL. This CDR3 has 16 residues. CDR3 amino acids: CASSYGGTTIPTEAFF. CDR3 coding DNA: TGCGCCAGCAGCTACGGAGGGACCACTATTCCCACTGAAGCTTTCTTT.